The 27 T cell receptor beta chains presented below share a single source sample, sequenced in a study of cytomegalovirus exposure and HLA in healthy donors. 60 Vbeta and 13 Jbeta primers were used in PCR. Profiling relied on immunoSEQ multiplex PCR, and the TCRdb table lists in-frame clones only, not all of them. The sample includes about 78,000 clones, around three quarters of them seen just once. The sequenced sample consisted of PBMCs. These receptors were collected from a male donor in good health and CMV-seronegative.

The chain uses TRBV5-4 and TRBJ2-5; a weak D match, TRBD1 (6 bases). Trimming left V 0 bases short and J 4 bases short, with 10 bases between. Germline loops: CDR1 SGHNT, CDR2 YYREEE (reference sequence). This CDR3 is 14 amino acids long. CDR3 region: CASSLGVRGETQYF. The CDR3 region has the DNA TGTGCCAGCAGCTTGGGTGTCAGGGGAGAGACCCAGTACTTC.

The chain joins TRBV4-3 to TRBJ1-1, with 10 bases identical to TRBD1. In germline, CDR1 is LGHNA, CDR2 YSLEER. The CDR3 spans 18 residues. V trimming: 2 bases; J trimming: 3 bases; junction bases outside the gene matches: 12. This chain's CDR3 is CASSQTLGGTGAYTEAFF. The CDR3 region has the DNA TGCGCCAGCAGCCAAACCCTAGGAGGGACAGGGGCCTACACTGAAGCTTTCTTT.

The chain links TRBV19 to TRBJ2-2, with D possibly matching TRBD2 (6 bases). The ends were cut back, 3 bases at V and 6 bases at J, with 17 bases in the middle. The CDR3 contains 16 residues. Germline lookup yields CDR1 LNHDA and CDR2 SQIVND (reference sequence). CDR3 residues: CASSITGVYPSGELFF. CDR3 nucleotide sequence: TGTGCCAGTAGTATTACGGGGGTATACCCGTCCGGGGAGCTGTTTTTT.

The chain uses TRBV30 and TRBJ2-7; 9 bases align to TRBD1. Germline assignment: CDR1 GTSNPN and CDR2 SVGIG (reference sequence). The CDR3 contains 14 residues. The junction had 6 bases not matched to a gene; V was cut back by 2 bases and J by 4 bases. The CDR3, as DNA: TGTGCCTGGAGTCGACAGGGGGGTGGATACGAGCAGTACTTC. Residues: CAWSRQGGGYEQYF.

This chain joins TRBV5-1 and TRBJ2-3, with TRBD2 identical over 14 bases. Germline CDR1 reads SGHRS; CDR2 reads YFSETQ. With V trimmed by 4 bases and J by 1 base, 5 bases remained unmatched. This CDR3 contains 17 residues. CDR3 DNA sequence: TGCGCCAGCAGCCCTTGGACTAGCGGGGGGCGCACAGATACGCAGTATTTT. It translates to CASSPWTSGGRTDTQYF.

The chain links TRBV27 to TRBJ1-5, with D unclear. There are 13 residues in the CDR3. Between the trimmed V and J ends, which lost 0 bases and 5 bases, there was a span of 5 bases. Germline assignment: CDR1 MNHEY and CDR2 SMNVEV (reference sequence). The CDR3 reads CASSLSRDQPQHF. The CDR3 coding sequence is TGTGCCAGCAGTTTATCGAGGGATCAGCCCCAGCATTTT.

J is TRBJ1-1 and V is TRBV5-5; no definite D call. Germline V gene data show CDR1 as SGHKS and CDR2 as YYEKEE (reference sequence). V lost 0 bases to trimming and J lost 0 bases, with 9 bases between them. This CDR3 region has 15 residues. CDR3 coding DNA: TGTGCCAGCAGCTTGGCCCTTCGGGTGAACACTGAAGCTTTCTTT. Amino acids: CASSLALRVNTEAFF.

The chain combines TRBV10-2 with TRBJ2-7, with unresolved D. Germline V CDR1 and CDR2: WSHSY, SAAADI. This CDR3 region has 12 residues. The V end was cut by 2 bases, the J end by 3 bases, with 5 bases between. This CDR3 reads CASSETDYEQYF. CDR3 nucleotides: TGCGCCAGCAGTGAGACAGACTACGAGCAGTACTTC.

This clone was counted a few times. The V call is TRBV27, the J call TRBJ1-5; D is possibly TRBD1 (6 bases). Germline loops: CDR1 MNHEY, CDR2 SMNVEV (reference sequence). This CDR3 contains 17 residues. The V and J ends lost 4 bases and 2 bases respectively, with 18 bases between them. The CDR3: CASSSQTGVRGNQPQHF. The CDR3 region has the DNA TGTGCCAGCAGTTCACAGACAGGTGTTCGAGGCAATCAGCCCCAGCATTTT.

This chain uses TRBV4-3 with TRBJ2-5, with D possibly being TRBD2 (6 bases). Between the trimmed V and J ends, which lost 9 bases and 5 bases, there was a span of 16 bases. This CDR3 has 13 amino acids. The germline CDR1 and CDR2 sequences are LGHNA and YSLEER. The CDR3 bases are TGCGCCAGTGGGACTGGGATGAGGGAGACCCAGTACTTC. Protein sequence: CASGTGMRETQYF.

The V gene is TRBV5-6, the J gene TRBJ1-5, with 8 bases fitting TRBD1. The length of the CDR3 is 16 residues. The J segment lost 2 bases and the V segment lost 2 bases, leaving 6 bases of the junction unmatched. Germline CDR1 SGHDT, CDR2 YYEEEE. The CDR3 is CASSFRQGRGNQPQHF. Here the CDR3 DNA reads TGTGCCAGCAGCTTCAGACAGGGGAGAGGCAATCAGCCCCAGCATTTT. The whole variable domain, filled in from reference TRBV5-6 and TRBJ1-5, reads DAGVTQSPTHLIKTRGQQVTLRCSPKSGHDTVSWYQQALGQGPQFIFQYYEEEERQRGNFPDRFSGHQFPNYSSELNVNALLLGDSALYLCASSFRQGRGNQPQHFGDGTRLSIL.

The rearrangement uses TRBV10-1 and TRBJ2-7; 9 bases align to TRBD1. The trim removed 6 bases at V and 2 bases at J, leaving 2 bases unmatched. The CDR3 spans 13 residues. The V gene's germline CDR1 is WNHNN and CDR2 SYGVQD (reference sequence). CDR3 sequence: CASSRDRAYEQYF. CDR3 nucleotide sequence: TGCGCCAGCAGCAGGGACAGGGCCTACGAGCAGTACTTC.

This clone was counted a few times. The rearrangement uses TRBV5-1 and TRBJ2-3; 12 bases line up with TRBD2. The V and J ends lost 4 bases and 5 bases, in that order; junction bases with no gene match: 2. The germline gives CDR1 SGHRS, CDR2 YFSETQ. The CDR3 runs to 14 residues. The CDR3 spells CASSQGLAGDTQYF. In DNA, the CDR3 is TGCGCCAGCAGCCAGGGACTAGCGGGAGATACGCAGTATTTT.

The J gene is TRBJ1-6, the V gene TRBV28; 8 bases match TRBD1. J lost 7 bases, V lost 1 base, and 3 bases had no gene match. Germline V lookup: CDR1 MDHEN, CDR2 SYDVKM. This CDR3 has 15 amino acids. The CDR3 spells CASSLYRQGNSPLHF. The CDR3 DNA is TGTGCCAGCAGTTTATACAGACAGGGGAATTCACCCCTCCACTTT.

The count of this clone is one. The chain joins TRBV9 to TRBJ2-1, with D unclear. From germline, CDR1 is SGDLS and CDR2 YYNGEE. The CDR3 runs to 13 residues. With 1 base removed from V and 7 bases from J, the gap between germline ends came to 9 bases. CDR3 protein: CASSVFSGNEQFF. The CDR3 DNA sequence: TGTGCCAGCAGCGTATTTTCCGGGAATGAGCAGTTCTTC.

This rearrangement joins TRBV19 to TRBJ2-1, with 13 bases matching TRBD2. CDR3 size: 15 residues. CDR1 is LNHDA, CDR2 SQIVND, per germline (reference sequence). The V gene end was trimmed by 4 bases and the J gene end by 6 bases; junction bases not matched to a gene: 3. The CDR3 DNA reads as TGTGCCAGTAGTAGGACTAGCGGGAGTTTCAATGAGCAGTTCTTC. Translating it yields CASSRTSGSFNEQFF.

The chain is built from TRBV18 and TRBJ2-5; TRBD1 aligns across 8 bases. CDR1 is KGHSH, CDR2 LQKENI, per germline. The V segment lost 4 bases and the J segment 3 bases; nucleotides outside the gene matches: 7. This CDR3 has 15 amino acids. This CDR3 is CASSRLGQGEETQYF. The CDR3 DNA reads as TGTGCCAGCTCACGATTAGGACAGGGAGAAGAGACCCAGTACTTC.

The CDR3 coding sequence is TGTGCCAGTAGTACTGGACAGAGACCCGGGGAGCTGTTTTTT. Its translation: CASSTGQRPGELFF. The genes are TRBV19 and TRBJ2-2; D might be TRBD1 (6 bases). Germline CDR1 is LNHDA and CDR2 is SQIVND (reference sequence). Deletions cut 4 bases from V and 6 bases from J, with 12 bases between. CDR3 length equals 14 residues. Together with reference TRBV19 and TRBJ2-2, the CDR3 gives the full variable domain: DGGITQSPKYLFRKEGQNVTLSCEQNLNHDAMYWYRQDPGQGLRLIYYSQIVNDFQKGDIAEGYSVSREKKESFPLTVTSAQKNPTAFYLCASSTGQRPGELFFGEGSRLTVL.

V gene TRBV10-3 combines with J gene TRBJ1-4, with D unclear. The CDR3 sequence is 14 residues long. Trimming cost V 2 bases and J 7 bases, with 11 bases left between them. The germline gives CDR1 ENHRY, CDR2 SYGVKD. The CDR3 DNA reads TGTGCCATCAGTGAGGGGAGGGAGGGTGAAAAACTGTTTTTT. Its protein is CAISEGREGEKLFF.

This chain uses TRBV10-2 with TRBJ2-5; D is possibly TRBD2 (5 bases). Trimming pared 2 bases from V and 4 bases from J, leaving 14 bases between. The V gene's germline CDR1 is WSHSY and CDR2 SAAADI. This CDR3 is built from 15 residues. Here the CDR3 reads CASSEGSSIRETQYF. In nucleotides, the CDR3 is TGCGCCAGCAGTGAGGGGAGTTCTATTAGAGAGACCCAGTACTTC.

V gene TRBV5-4 combines with J gene TRBJ2-3; weak D call: TRBD1 (5 bases). Germline values: CDR1 SGHNT, CDR2 YYREEE (reference sequence). The CDR3 length is 13 residues. V shed 1 base and J shed 5 bases, with 8 bases lying between them. CDR3 loop: CASSLLRGDTQYF. The CDR3 coding sequence is TGTGCCAGCAGCTTGTTAAGGGGAGATACGCAGTATTTT.

The chain combines TRBV6-6 with TRBJ1-5; D is perhaps TRBD1 (6 bases). The CDR3 consists of 13 residues. The V end lost 6 bases, the J end lost 6 bases, and 12 bases lay between the germline ends. CDR1 and CDR2 (germline): MNHNY, SVGAGI (reference sequence). The CDR3 sequence: CASRPGAAQPQHF. In DNA form, the CDR3 reads TGTGCCAGCAGACCAGGGGCGGCTCAGCCCCAGCATTTT.

The rearrangement joins TRBV7-8 to TRBJ2-1; 11 bases fit TRBD2. The J segment lost 8 bases and the V segment lost 3 bases, leaving 9 bases of the junction unmatched. Germline V CDR1 and CDR2: SGHVS, FQNEAQ. CDR3 length: 16 residues. CDR3 protein: CASSFLTSGSSDEQFF. The CDR3 DNA is TGTGCCAGCAGCTTCCTCACTAGCGGGAGTAGCGATGAGCAGTTCTTC. The variable domain in full, with the rest retrieved from reference TRBV7-8 and TRBJ2-1, is GAGVSQSPRYKVAKRGQDVALRCDPISGHVSLFWYQQALGQGPEFLTYFQNEAQLDKSGLPSDRFFAERPEGSVSTLKIQRTQQEDSAVYLCASSFLTSGSSDEQFFGPGTRLTVL.

The chain uses TRBV7-8 and TRBJ2-7, with 7 nucleotides matching TRBD1. Losses at the gene ends were 5 bases for V and 2 bases for J; bases not matched to a gene: 3. This CDR3 has 13 residues. Germline values: CDR1 SGHVS, CDR2 FQNEAQ. CDR3 coding DNA: TGTGCCAGCAGCAGACAGGGAACCTACGAGCAGTACTTC. Residues: CASSRQGTYEQYF.

The V call is TRBV28, the J call TRBJ2-2; 8 bases are a match to TRBD1. CDR1 and CDR2 from the germline V gene are MDHEN and SYDVKM. The V and J ends lost 6 bases and 6 bases, in that order; junction bases with no gene match: 6. This CDR3 is 14 amino acids long. CDR3 residues: CASRGQGVAGELFF. Here the CDR3 DNA reads TGTGCCAGCAGAGGACAGGGAGTGGCCGGGGAGCTGTTTTTT.

In its sample, this clone was seen once. The chain has TRBV6-4 and TRBJ2-7; tentatively, D is TRBD2 (6 bases). Per the germline V gene, CDR1 is MRHNA and CDR2 is SNTAGT. The CDR3 is made up of 12 amino acids. The V end was cut by 6 bases, the J end by 3 bases, with 9 bases between. This chain's CDR3 is CASRRSGYEQYF. CDR3 nucleotide sequence: TGTGCCAGCAGACGTAGCGGCTACGAGCAGTACTTC.

The V call is TRBV5-4, the J call TRBJ2-5; 7 nucleotides agree with TRBD1. The V gene's germline CDR1 is SGHNT and CDR2 YYREEE (reference sequence). The CDR3 spans 14 residues. V was pared by 4 bases and J by 5 bases, with 8 bases of the junction left unmatched. CDR3 DNA sequence: TGTGCCAGCAGCGAAAGACAGGGCCTCGAGACCCAGTACTTC. Protein product: CASSERQGLETQYF.